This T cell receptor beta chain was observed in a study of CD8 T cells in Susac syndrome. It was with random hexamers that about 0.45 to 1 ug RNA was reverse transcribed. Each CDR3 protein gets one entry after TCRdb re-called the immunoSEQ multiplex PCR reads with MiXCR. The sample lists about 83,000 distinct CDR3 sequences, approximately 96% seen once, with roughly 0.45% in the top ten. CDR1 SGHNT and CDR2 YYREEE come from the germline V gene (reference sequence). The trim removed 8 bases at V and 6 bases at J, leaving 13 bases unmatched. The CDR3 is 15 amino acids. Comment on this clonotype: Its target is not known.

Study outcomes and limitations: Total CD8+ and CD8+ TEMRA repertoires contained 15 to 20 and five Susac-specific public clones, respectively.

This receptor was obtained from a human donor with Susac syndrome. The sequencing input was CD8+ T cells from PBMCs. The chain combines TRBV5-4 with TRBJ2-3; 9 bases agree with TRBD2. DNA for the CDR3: TGTGCCAGAGAGTCTCCGGGACTAGCTGGGGATACGCAGTATTTT. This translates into CARESPGLAGDTQYF.